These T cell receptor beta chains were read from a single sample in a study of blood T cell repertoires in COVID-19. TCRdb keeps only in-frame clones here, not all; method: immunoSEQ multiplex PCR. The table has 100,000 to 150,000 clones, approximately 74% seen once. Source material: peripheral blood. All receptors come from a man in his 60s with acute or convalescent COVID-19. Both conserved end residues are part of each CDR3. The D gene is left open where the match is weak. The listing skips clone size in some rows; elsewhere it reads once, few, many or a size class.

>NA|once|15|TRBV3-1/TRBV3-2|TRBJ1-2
TGTGCCAGCAGCCAAGACCCGGAGCGGGACGCTGGCTACACCTTC
CASSQDPERDAGYTF
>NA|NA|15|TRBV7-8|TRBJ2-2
TGTGCCAGCAGCTCTCGGGGGTATGATGCCGGGGAGCTGTTTTTT
CASSSRGYDAGELFF
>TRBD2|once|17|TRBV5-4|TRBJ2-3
TGTGCCAGCAGCAATCGACTAGCGGGGGGAGTCACAGATACGCAGTATTTT
CASSNRLAGGVTDTQYF
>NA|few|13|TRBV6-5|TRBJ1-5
TGTGCCAGCACCTACAGGGGCAATCAGCCCCAGCATTTT
CASTYRGNQPQHF
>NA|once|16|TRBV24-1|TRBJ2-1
TGTGCCACCAGTGACGGTGCGGCGGGATCGGGAAATGAGCAGTTCTTC
CATSDGAAGSGNEQFF
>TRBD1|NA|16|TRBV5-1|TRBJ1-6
TGCGCCAGCAGCTTGGCGTCGGGACAGGGTAATTCACCCCTCCACTTT
CASSLASGQGNSPLHF
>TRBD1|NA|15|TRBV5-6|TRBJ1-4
TGTGCCAGCAGCCTATGGACAGGTGCCCCGGAAAAACTGTTTTTT
CASSLWTGAPEKLFF
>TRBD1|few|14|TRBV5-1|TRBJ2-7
TGCGCCAGCAGCTTGTTGGTAGGGGGCAGCGAGCAGTACTTC
CASSLLVGGSEQYF
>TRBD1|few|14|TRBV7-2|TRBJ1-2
TGTGCCAGCAGCTTAGCTGCAGGGGGCACAGGCTACACCTTC
CASSLAAGGTGYTF
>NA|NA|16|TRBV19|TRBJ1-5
TGTGCCAGTAGTTGGGGGGAAAATAGGGGCAATCAGCCCCAGCATTTT
CASSWGENRGNQPQHF
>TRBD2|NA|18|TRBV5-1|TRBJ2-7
TGCGCCAGCACTCAGGACGGGACTAGCGGGAGGAAGTCCTACGAGCAGTACTTC
CASTQDGTSGRKSYEQYF
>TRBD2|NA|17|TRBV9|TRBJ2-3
TGTGCCAGCAGCTTCCGGGGACTAGCCATAAGCACAGATACGCAGTATTTT
CASSFRGLAISTDTQYF
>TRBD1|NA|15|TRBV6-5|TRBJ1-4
TGTGCCAGCAGTCCTGAACAGGGGGGGAGTGAAAAACTGTTTTTT
CASSPEQGGSEKLFF
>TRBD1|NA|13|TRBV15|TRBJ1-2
TGTGCCACCAGCAGGGACAGGGGTGATGGCTACACCTTC
CATSRDRGDGYTF
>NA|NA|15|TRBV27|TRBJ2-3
TGTGCCAGCAGTTTAGGTGCAGGGGCACCAGATACGCAGTATTTT
CASSLGAGAPDTQYF
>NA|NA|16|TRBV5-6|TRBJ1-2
TGTGCCAGCAGTCCATTTACAGCTCTACCTAACTATGGCTACACCTTC
CASSPFTALPNYGYTF
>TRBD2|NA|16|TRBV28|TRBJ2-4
TGTGCCAGCAGTTTACCTAGCGGGTCCAACAAAAACATTCAGTACTTC
CASSLPSGSNKNIQYF
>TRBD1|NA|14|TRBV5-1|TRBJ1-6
TGCGCCAGCAGCTTGCAGGGGGAATCCTCACCCCTCCACTTT
CASSLQGESSPLHF
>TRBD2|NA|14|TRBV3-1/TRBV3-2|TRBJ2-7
TGTGCCAGCAGCCCTCTAGCGGGAGCCGGCGAGCAGTACTTC
CASSPLAGAGEQYF
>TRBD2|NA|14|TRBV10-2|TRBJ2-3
TGCGCCAGCAGTACTCCGGGACTAGTAGATACGCAGTATTTT
CASSTPGLVDTQYF
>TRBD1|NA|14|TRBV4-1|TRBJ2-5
TGCGCCAGCAGCCAAGAAGACAGGGTAAAGACCCAGTACTTC
CASSQEDRVKTQYF
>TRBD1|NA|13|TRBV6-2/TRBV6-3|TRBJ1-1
TGTGCCAGCAGTTCCAACAGGGGGACTGAAGCTTTCTTT
CASSSNRGTEAFF
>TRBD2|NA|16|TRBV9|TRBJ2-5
TGTGCCAGCAGCCCCCAAGGGACTAGCGGGGGTGAGACCCAGTACTTC
CASSPQGTSGGETQYF
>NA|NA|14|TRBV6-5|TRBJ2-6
TGTGCCAGCAGGAGGGTGACTGGGGCCAACGTCCTGACTTTC
CASRRVTGANVLTF
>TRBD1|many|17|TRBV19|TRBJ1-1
TGTGCCAGTAGTACGCCCTGGCAGGACAGGGGAAACACTGAAGCTTTCTTT
CASSTPWQDRGNTEAFF
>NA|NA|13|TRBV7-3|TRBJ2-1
TGTGCCAGCAGCCCCGCGGGTTACAATGAGCAGTTCTTC
CASSPAGYNEQFF
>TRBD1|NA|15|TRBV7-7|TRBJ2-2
TGTGCCAGCAGCCCGACAGGGCTCGGCACCGGGGAGCTGTTTTTT
CASSPTGLGTGELFF
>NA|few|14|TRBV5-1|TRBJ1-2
TGCGCCAGCAGCGCCGTGGGGCTTAACTATGGCTACACCTTC
CASSAVGLNYGYTF
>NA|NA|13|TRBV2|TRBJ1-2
TGTGCCAGCAGTGAACTGGCAGATTATGGCTACACCTTC
CASSELADYGYTF
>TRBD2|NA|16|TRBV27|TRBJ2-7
TGTGCCAGCAGTTTATTGGCGGGAGGTCTGACATACGAGCAGTACTTC
CASSLLAGGLTYEQYF
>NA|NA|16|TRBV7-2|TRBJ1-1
TGTGCCAGCAGCTTAGAGCCGAGGGTTCGAGGCACTGAAGCTTTCTTT
CASSLEPRVRGTEAFF
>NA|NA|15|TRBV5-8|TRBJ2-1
TGTGCCAGCAGCTCGGACGGGGACTCCTACAATGAGCAGTTCTTC
CASSSDGDSYNEQFF
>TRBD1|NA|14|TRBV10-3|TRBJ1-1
TGTGCCATCAGTAGACAGGGGGCGAACACTGAAGCTTTCTTT
CAISRQGANTEAFF
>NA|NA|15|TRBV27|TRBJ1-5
TGTGCCAGCAGTCCCCGAGTGGGGTTGAGGGAGCCCCAGCATTTT
CASSPRVGLREPQHF
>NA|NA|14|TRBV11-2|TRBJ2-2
TGTGCCAGCAGCGATGGACTAATCACCGGGGAGCTGTTTTTT
CASSDGLITGELFF
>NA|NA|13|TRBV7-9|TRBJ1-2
TGTGCCAGCAGCACCAATCAGGGTTATGGCTACACCTTC
CASSTNQGYGYTF
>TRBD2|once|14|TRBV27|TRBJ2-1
TGTGCCAGCCGACTAGCGGGAGGCTCCAAGCAGCAGTTCTTC
CASRLAGGSKQQFF
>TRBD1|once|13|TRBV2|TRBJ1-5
TGTGCCAGCAGAGATACAGGGGGCCAGCCCCAGCATTTT
CASRDTGGQPQHF
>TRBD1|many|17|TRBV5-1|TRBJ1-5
TGCGCCAGCAGCTTGGAAGGGGGCGGAAGAAACAATCAGCCCCAGCATTTT
CASSLEGGGRNNQPQHF
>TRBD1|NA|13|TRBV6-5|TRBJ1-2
TGTGCCAGCGTTACAGGGGGAAGCTATGGCTACACCTTC
CASVTGGSYGYTF
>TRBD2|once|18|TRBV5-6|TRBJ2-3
TGTGCCAGCAGTTTGAGTATATCCGGGACTAGCGGCACAGATACGCAGTATTTT
CASSLSISGTSGTDTQYF
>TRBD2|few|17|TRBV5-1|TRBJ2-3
TGCGCCAGCAGCCCGACCCTAGCGGGAGGGCCAGCAGATACGCAGTATTTT
CASSPTLAGGPADTQYF
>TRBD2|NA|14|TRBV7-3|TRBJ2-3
TGTGCCAGCGGCCGGGGGGGCCACGGAGATACGCAGTATTTT
CASGRGGHGDTQYF
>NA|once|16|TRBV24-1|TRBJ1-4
TGTGCCACCAGTGCTGGCCAGGTGGCAACTAATGAAAAACTGTTTTTT
CATSAGQVATNEKLFF
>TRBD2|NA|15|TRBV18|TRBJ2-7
TGTGCCAGCTCACAGACTAGCGGGGGTTTCTACGAGCAGTACTTC
CASSQTSGGFYEQYF
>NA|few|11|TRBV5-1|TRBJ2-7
TGCGCCAGCAGCAACGAGCACGAGCAGTACTTC
CASSNEHEQYF
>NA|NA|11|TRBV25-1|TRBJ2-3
TGTGCCAGCATACAGGTAGATACGCAGTATTTT
CASIQVDTQYF
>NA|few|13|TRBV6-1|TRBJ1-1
TGTGCCAGCAGTGAACGTCTGAACACTGAAGCTTTCTTT
CASSERLNTEAFF
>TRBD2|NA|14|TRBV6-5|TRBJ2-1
TGTGCCAGCAGTTTTAGGGCTAGCGGCGATGAGCAGTTCTTC
CASSFRASGDEQFF
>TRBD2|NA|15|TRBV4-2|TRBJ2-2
TGTGCCAGCAGCCAAGAAGCGGGAGCCGTCGGGGAGCTGTTTTTT
CASSQEAGAVGELFF
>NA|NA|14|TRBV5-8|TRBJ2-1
TGTGCCAGCAGCTTGGAACGGGGGTTCCGTGAGCAGTTCTTC
CASSLERGFREQFF
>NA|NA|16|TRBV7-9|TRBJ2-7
TGTGCCAGCAGCGCTCAACAGGGTCCCATAGCCTACGAGCAGTACTTC
CASSAQQGPIAYEQYF
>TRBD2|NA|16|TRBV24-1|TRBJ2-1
TGTGCCACCAGTGATTCCCTAGCGGGGAGAAACAATGAGCAGTTCTTC
CATSDSLAGRNNEQFF
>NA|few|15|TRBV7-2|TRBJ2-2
TGTGCCAGCAGCTTATCAGGCCAGCAAACCGGGGAGCTGTTTTTT
CASSLSGQQTGELFF
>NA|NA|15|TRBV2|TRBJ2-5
TGTGCCAGCAGTGAAGAGCAGGGGTTAGGAAAGACCCAGTACTTC
CASSEEQGLGKTQYF
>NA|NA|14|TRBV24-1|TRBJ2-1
TGTGCCACCAGTGACCCGTCGGGGAAAAATGAGCAGTTCTTC
CATSDPSGKNEQFF